One T cell receptor (beta chain) is described in this entry. Alongside a J-beta primer mix, a sample-barcoded 5' primer served in a second PCR lasting about 7 to 12 cycles. There were at least 3 million CDR3-containing paired-end reads obtained from each sample. TCRdb independently ran MiXCR on the 5' RACE reads; one entry per CDR3 protein. The sample holds about 1,500,000 distinct CDR3 sequences; under 30% are singletons and the top ten take 7.7%. This sample is drawn from a study of blood T cells in healthy people across ages. Turning to the study itself: Template switching recovered approximately one barcoded beta molecule for every two T cells.

The donors, healthy Caucasians from Russia, were aged about 6 to 95. This TCR was recovered from a woman in her 30s in good health. The sample taken for sequencing was blood.

The CDR3 loop reads CASSLDRVPGQPQHF. CDR3 DNA sequence: TGTGCCAGCAGTTTGGACAGGGTACCGGGTCAGCCCCAGCATTTT. The chain couples TRBV12-3 or TRBV12-4 to TRBJ1-5; 8 nucleotides agree with TRBD1. CDR3 size: 15 residues. The V and J ends lost 3 bases and 6 bases, in that order; junction bases with no gene match: 7.